The TCR beta chain under discussion was sequenced for a study of vaccination effects on CD4 cells after COVID-19. Turning to the study itself: The cohort was immunized with two doses of either the BNT162b2 or mRNA-1273 vaccine. Every well got over 1.5 million PBMC, which were grown with about 9.9 IU/ml IL-2 and about 9.2 ug/ml peptides.

V was cut by 2 bases and J by 2 bases, with 0 bases left in between. The CDR3 extends over 12 amino acids. The culture ran for roughly ten days, and then CD4+ T cells were isolated. A positive SARS-CoV-2 PCR test fell between March and December 2020. On days 3 and 7, fresh IL-2 medium replaced half the medium. Generated by immunoSEQ multiplex PCR, the TCRdb table keeps only in-frame clones and is missing some. The sample lists 50,000 to 70,000 clones; 70% to 85% were seen once. In the case of this clone: Its antigen is unidentified.

This chain links TRBV12-3 or TRBV12-4 with TRBJ2-2; D gene ambiguous. The clonotype comes from a human donor who had a prior SARS-CoV-2 infection. The sample was CD4+ T cells from PBMCs cultured without peptide, taken before COVID-19 vaccination. CDR3 nucleotide sequence: TGTGCCAGCAGTTTAAACACCGGGGAGCTGTTTTTT. It translates to CASSLNTGELFF.